This TCR beta chain was captured in a study of post-analysis software for immune sequencing data. To note about this clonotype: The antigen is undetermined.

Findings and limits, study-wide: When compared against controls, multiple sclerosis patients showed significantly lower normalized Chao1 diversity. F measure clustering grouped samples strongly by preparation batch. With TRBV5-6, TRBV5-1 and TRBV20-1 included, a handful of TRBV segments were more frequent in patients than in controls.

Germline loops: CDR1 DFQATT, CDR2 SNEGSKA (reference sequence). The CDR3 loop spans 18 amino acids. Prepared TCR beta cDNA libraries contained unique molecular identifiers. TCRdb re-called the PCR reads through MiXCR, storing one row per CDR3 protein. Of just over 250,000 distinct CDR3 sequences in the sample, about 38% were seen once. The clonotype originates from a girl between 5 and 17 years old with multiple sclerosis. V usage is TRBV20-1 and J usage is TRBJ2-1; 10 bases align to TRBD2. TRBJ2-7 matches the DNA end more closely, so the J call is doubtful. The specimen sequenced was blood. CDR3 nucleotide sequence: TGCAGTGCTAGATCCCGGACTAGCGGTTTGCGGTCCTACAATGAGCAGTACTTC. This encodes CSARSRTSGLRSYNEQYF.